Included here is one TCR beta chain sequence, with context. Its antigen is still unknown. CD4+CD127+ cells were sorted as the conventional CD4 T cells. This specimen comes from a study of B cell selection in AIRE deficiency. The CDR3 extends over 13 amino acids. Trimming left V 4 bases short and J 8 bases short, with 12 bases between. Per germline, CDR1 KGHSH and CDR2 LQKENI. Assay used: immunoSEQ multiplex PCR; TCRdb lists only in-frame clones, some missing. The sample lists tens of thousands of clones; 95% to 98% were seen once. Findings and caveats of the study: Roughly 31% of healthy-shared Treg sequences were found among patient Tconv cells.

This clonotype was obtained from a human donor with AIRE deficiency. This chain connects TRBV18 to TRBJ1-5, with D possibly matching TRBD1 (5 bases). Material for sequencing was conventional CD4+ T cells sorted from PBMCs. CDR3 protein: CASSQGIGEPQHF. In DNA, the CDR3 is TGTGCCAGCTCACAGGGGATAGGAGAGCCCCAGCATTTT.